This TCR beta chain was retrieved from a study of shared clonotypes between healthy human individuals. Concerning this clone: A junction boundary mismatches the germline segment, possibly from a read error.

Per the original methods: Filtering differed since immunoSEQ provided only junctions, with no quality scores. Using immunoSEQ multiplex PCR, the repertoire was profiled, and TCRdb retains in-frame clones only, with some absent. That table furnishes V, J and clone size, whereas the DNA furnished D and trimming. The sample consists of more than 550,000 clones, roughly 88% of them appearing once. Germline V CDR1 and CDR2: MNHEY, SMNVEV (reference sequence). CDR3 length equals 14 residues. This clonotype was sampled from a man aged 18 to 29 in good health. Some clones in this sample may be carry-over from other donors' samples. The sample consisted of memory CD8+ T cells from PBMCs. Subset in this sample: CD45RO+ cells pooled with CCR7-negative TemRA cells. This rearrangement joins TRBV27 to TRBJ2-2, with D possibly TRBD2 on 6 matching bases. The CDR3 DNA reads TGTGCCACCAGTCGGATGGGACTCACCGGGGAGCTGTTTTTT. Amino acid sequence: CATSRMGLTGELFF.